The 20 T cell receptor beta chains presented below share a single source sample, sequenced in a study of blood T cell repertoires in COVID-19. Sequencing was performed with immunoSEQ multiplex PCR; in TCRdb, only in-frame clones are kept and a portion is missing. The table records roughly 280,000 clones, around 91% of them present only once. Material for sequencing was PBMCs or T cells enriched from blood (not recorded which). The receptors were gathered from a woman between 18 and 29 years old who had recovered from COVID-19.

The CDR3 spells CASSMGTSQETQYF. CDR3 DNA: TGTGCCAGTAGTATGGGCACGTCACAAGAGACCCAGTACTTC. The chain joins TRBV19 to TRBJ2-5; D uncertain. V was clipped by 3 bases and J by 2 bases, with 10 bases between them. CDR3 length: 14 amino acids. Germline V gene data show CDR1 as LNHDA and CDR2 as SQIVND (reference sequence).

A few counts support this clone. The chain carries TRBV2 and TRBJ2-7; D gene ambiguous. With 4 bases removed from V and 5 bases from J, the gap between germline ends came to 6 bases. This CDR3 has 11 amino acids. Germline-derived CDR1 and CDR2 are SNHLY and FYNNEI. As DNA, the CDR3 is TGTGCCAGCAGTGTTGAGAACGAGCAGTACTTC. Amino acids: CASSVENEQYF.

The V and J genes are TRBV5-5 and TRBJ2-5, with TRBD2 matching over 7 bases. CDR1 is SGHKS and CDR2 is YYEKEE in the germline V gene (reference sequence). After removal of 2 bases from V and 1 base from J, the junction contained 8 bases not matched to a gene. The CDR3 is 16 residues long. This chain's CDR3 is CASSFGGRVPQETQYF. DNA for the CDR3: TGTGCCAGCAGCTTTGGGGGGAGGGTCCCCCAAGAGACCCAGTACTTC.

This clone was observed a single time. This chain uses TRBV7-3 with TRBJ2-6; 7 nucleotides align to TRBD1. CDR1 is SGHTA and CDR2 is FQGTGA in the germline V gene. The CDR3 runs 16 residues. The V and J ends lost 0 bases and 4 bases, in that order; junction bases with no gene match: 3. The CDR3 DNA follows: TGTGCCAGCAGCTTAACGACAGGGTACGGGGCCAACGTCCTGACTTTC. Protein: CASSLTTGYGANVLTF. Looking up the rest from reference TRBV7-3 and TRBJ2-6 gives the full variable domain: GAGVSQTPSNKVTEKGKYVELRCDPISGHTALYWYRQSLGQGPEFLIYFQGTGAADDSGLPNDRFFAVRPEGSVSTLKIQRTERGDSAVYLCASSLTTGYGANVLTFGAGSRLTVL.

The V and J genes are TRBV5-1 and TRBJ1-2; D remains unclear. Deletions cut 0 bases from V and 4 bases from J, with 10 bases between. Germline V gene data show CDR1 as SGHRS and CDR2 as YFSETQ. The CDR3 spans 14 residues. The CDR3 reads CASSLDFGSYGYTF. The CDR3 region has the DNA TGCGCCAGCAGCTTGGACTTTGGGAGCTATGGCTACACCTTC.

This chain uses TRBV4-1 with TRBJ1-2, with D possibly being TRBD1 (5 bases). The V gene lost 2 bases and the J gene lost 2 bases, with 6 bases spanning the gap. This CDR3 is built from 13 residues. The germline V gene has CDR1 MGHRA and CDR2 YSYEKL. This CDR3 is CASSQRQNYGYTF. CDR3 bases: TGCGCCAGCAGCCAACGACAGAACTATGGCTACACCTTC.

This chain uses TRBV27 with TRBJ2-5; 9 bases map to TRBD2. Per the germline V gene, CDR1 is MNHEY and CDR2 is SMNVEV (reference sequence). This CDR3 contains 17 residues. V shed 6 bases and J 7 bases; nucleotides not matched to a gene: 18. The CDR3 reads CASSLGTGGGAVGTQYF. The CDR3 bases are TGTGCCAGCAGCCTCGGTACTGGCGGGGGGGCAGTAGGGACCCAGTACTTC.

The chain combines TRBV30 with TRBJ2-5; D uncertain. The CDR3 is made up of 11 amino acids. The germline V gene encodes CDR1 GTSNPN and CDR2 SVGIG (reference sequence). Trimming took off 3 bases at V and 7 bases at J, with 9 bases between the two ends. CDR3 protein: CAWRPPGTQYF. In nucleotides, the CDR3 is TGTGCCTGGAGGCCCCCCGGGACCCAGTACTTC.

This clone has only a few counts. The rearrangement uses TRBV23-1 and TRBJ1-5; 10 nucleotides align to TRBD1. TRBV23-1 is annotated as an ORF whose role is uncertain. After removal of 10 bases from V and 6 bases from J, the junction contained 12 bases not matched to a gene. This CDR3 is 15 amino acids long. The CDR3 coding sequence is TGCGCCATCAACCCGGACAGGGGGAGTGGTCAGCCCCAGCATTTT. It is translated as CAINPDRGSGQPQHF.

The J gene is TRBJ2-7, the V gene TRBV19, with 8 bases identical to TRBD1. With 1 base clipped from V and 4 bases from J, the junction kept 3 bases outside the gene matches. Germline CDR1 is LNHDA and CDR2 is SQIVND (reference sequence). The CDR3 is 14 residues long. The CDR3 reads CASSIGQGLYEQYF. The CDR3 DNA sequence: TGTGCCAGTAGTATAGGACAGGGGCTTTACGAGCAGTACTTC.

The J gene is TRBJ1-2, the V gene TRBV7-2, with D possibly TRBD1 on 5 matching bases. In germline, CDR1 is SGHTA, CDR2 FQGNSA. The CDR3 extends over 16 amino acids. V was cut by 1 base and J by 4 bases, with 16 bases left in between. The CDR3 region has the DNA TGTGCCAGCAGCTTAGAAAGGGGCGGGGTCTTCTATGGCTACACCTTC. Translated, it gives CASSLERGGVFYGYTF.

This clone appeared once. This chain joins TRBV15 and TRBJ2-7, with unresolved D. Germline assignment: CDR1 LNHNV and CDR2 YYDKDF (reference sequence). The V end was cut by 1 base, the J end by 2 bases, with 9 bases between. The CDR3 covers 14 residues. Here the CDR3 reads CATSRGLNTYEQYF. CDR3 DNA: TGTGCCACCAGCAGAGGACTGAACACCTACGAGCAGTACTTC.

The genes are TRBV28 and TRBJ1-6; maybe TRBD1 (5 bases). Trimming shortened V by 6 bases and J by 7 bases, and 16 bases separated the two germline ends. The CDR3 has 15 amino acids. Germline V CDR1 and CDR2: MDHEN, SYDVKM. The CDR3 coding sequence is TGTGCCAGCAGCAAAACAGGTTTAAGGAATTCACCCCTCCACTTT. It specifies CASSKTGLRNSPLHF.

A remark on this clone: One junction end does not reproduce the germline sequence, and a read error may be involved. The V gene is TRBV7-9, the J gene TRBJ1-3; 7 bases align to TRBD1. CDR1 and CDR2 (germline): SEHNR, FQNEAQ (reference sequence). CDR3 length: 15 residues. The CDR3 loop reads CASSLGGLHGNTIYF. The CDR3 DNA reads TGTGCCAGCAGTTTAGGGGGCCTACATGGAAACACCATATATTTT.

CDR3 residues: CASSFEDSSSYEQYF. In DNA form, the CDR3 reads TGCGCCAGCAGCTTCGAGGACTCGAGCTCCTACGAGCAGTACTTC. The chain recombines TRBV5-1 with TRBJ2-7; tentatively, D is TRBD2 (5 bases). V shed 2 bases and J shed 0 bases, with 12 bases lying between them. This CDR3 spans 15 amino acids. Per the germline V gene, CDR1 is SGHRS and CDR2 is YFSETQ. The full variable domain, completed using reference TRBV5-1 and TRBJ2-7, is KAGVTQTPRYLIKTRGQQVTLSCSPISGHRSVSWYQQTPGQGLQFLFEYFSETQRNKGNFPGRFSGRQFSNSRSEMNVSTLELGDSALYLCASSFEDSSSYEQYFGPGTRLTVT.

This chain connects TRBV15 to TRBJ2-5, with 7 bases fitting TRBD1. The CDR3 runs 12 residues. V dropped 3 bases and J dropped 10; count of bases not matched to a gene: 5. From germline, CDR1 is LNHNV and CDR2 YYDKDF (reference sequence). The CDR3 coding sequence is TGTGCCACCAGCAGGGACAGGATAGGCCAGTACTTC. Its protein product is CATSRDRIGQYF.

This clone is medium-sized within its sample. The chain couples TRBV2 to TRBJ1-2; 10 bases match TRBD1. Germline-derived CDR1 and CDR2 are SNHLY and FYNNEI. The CDR3 spans 13 residues. V shed 9 bases, J shed 4 bases, and the junction held 5 bases outside the gene matches. The CDR3: CARTGTGVYGYTF. In DNA form, the CDR3 reads TGTGCCAGAACCGGGACAGGGGTCTATGGCTACACCTTC.

The rearrangement links TRBV10-1 to TRBJ2-3; 8 bases align to TRBD1. V shed 3 bases, J shed 4 bases, and the junction held 12 bases outside the gene matches. The CDR3 covers 17 residues. Germline V CDR1 and CDR2: WNHNN, SYGVQD (reference sequence). The CDR3 nucleotides are TGCGCCAGCAGTGAAACAGACAGGGGCCCAAGGGCAGATACGCAGTATTTT. This translates into CASSETDRGPRADTQYF.

Points on this clone: This sample includes further DNA sequences coding for the same CDR3. V and J are TRBV12-3 or TRBV12-4 and TRBJ1-2, with a possible D match to TRBD1 (6 bases). Trimming shortened V by 5 bases and J by 8 bases, and 12 bases separated the two germline ends. The CDR3 is 12 amino acids. The chain's CDR3 is CASSLRGGGYTF. Here the CDR3 DNA reads TGTGCCAGCAGTCTCAGGGGAGGGGGCTACACCTTC.

This chain links TRBV25-1 with TRBJ2-4, with 7 bases identical to TRBD1. Germline V CDR1 and CDR2: MGHDK, SYGVNS. After removal of 4 bases from V and 4 bases from J, the junction contained 7 bases not matched to a gene. The CDR3 length is 15 residues. The CDR3 region is CASSASGTEKNIQYF. For the CDR3, the DNA is TGTGCCAGCAGTGCTTCTGGGACAGAAAAAAACATTCAGTACTTC.